The source of this T cell receptor beta chain is a study of cytomegalovirus exposure and HLA in healthy donors. Across the study: A data release that came early held approximately 85 million unique TCRs from HLA-typed donors.

A single count supports this clone. The antigen is unknown. The PCR contained 60 Vbeta and 13 Jbeta primers. Some clones are missing from TCRdb's copy, which holds only in-frame ones; the method was immunoSEQ multiplex PCR. The data contain about 70,000 clones, 70% to 85% of them singletons. Study-wide results and caveats: Sequencing depth across donors, presence/absence analyses assumed, was roughly uniform. TCR beta chain V- and J-gene trimming was linked, in a later analysis, to a missense variant in DCLRE1C.

This TCR was recovered from a human donor in good health. The sequenced material came from PBMCs.

The chain's CDR3 is CASSLARDNQPQHF. In DNA form, the CDR3 reads TGTGCCAGCAGCTTAGCCAGGGACAATCAGCCCCAGCATTTT. V gene TRBV7-9 combines with J gene TRBJ1-5; D is possibly TRBD1 (5 bases). The V end was cut by 0 bases, the J end by 3 bases, with 6 bases between. Germline V lookup: CDR1 SEHNR, CDR2 FQNEAQ (reference sequence). The CDR3 is 14 amino acids.